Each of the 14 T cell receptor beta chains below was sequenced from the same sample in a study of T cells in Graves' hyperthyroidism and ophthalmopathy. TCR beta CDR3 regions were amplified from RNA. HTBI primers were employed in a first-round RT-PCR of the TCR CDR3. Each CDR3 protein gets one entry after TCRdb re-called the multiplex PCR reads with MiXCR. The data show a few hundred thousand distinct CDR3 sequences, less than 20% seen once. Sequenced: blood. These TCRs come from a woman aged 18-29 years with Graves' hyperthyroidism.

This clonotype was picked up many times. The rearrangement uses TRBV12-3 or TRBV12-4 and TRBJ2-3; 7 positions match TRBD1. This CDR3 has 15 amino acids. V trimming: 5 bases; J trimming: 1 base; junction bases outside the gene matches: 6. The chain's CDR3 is CASSLSDRGTDTQYF. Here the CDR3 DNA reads TGTGCCAGCAGTCTCAGCGACAGGGGCACAGATACGCAGTATTTT.

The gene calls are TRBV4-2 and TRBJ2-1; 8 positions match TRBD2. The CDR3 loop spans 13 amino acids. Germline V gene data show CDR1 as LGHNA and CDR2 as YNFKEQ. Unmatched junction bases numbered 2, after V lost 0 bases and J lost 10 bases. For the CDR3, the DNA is TGTGCCAGCAGCCAAGATATAGCGGGAGAGCAGTTCTTC. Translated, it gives CASSQDIAGEQFF.

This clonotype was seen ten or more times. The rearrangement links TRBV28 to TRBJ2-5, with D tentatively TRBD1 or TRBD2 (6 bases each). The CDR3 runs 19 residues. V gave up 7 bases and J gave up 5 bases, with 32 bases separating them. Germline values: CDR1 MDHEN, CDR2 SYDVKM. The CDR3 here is CASTARGRGAVVGPETQYF. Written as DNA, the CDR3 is TGTGCCAGCACCGCCCGGGGGCGTGGGGCGGTCGTGGGTCCCGAGACCCAGTACTTC.

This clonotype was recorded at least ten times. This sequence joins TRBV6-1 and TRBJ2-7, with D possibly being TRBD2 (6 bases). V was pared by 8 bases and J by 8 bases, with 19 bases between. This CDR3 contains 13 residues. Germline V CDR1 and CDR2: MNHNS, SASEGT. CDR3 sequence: CASRPDTAGKQYF. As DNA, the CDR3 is TGTGCCAGCCGCCCGGACACCGCGGGGAAGCAGTACTTC.

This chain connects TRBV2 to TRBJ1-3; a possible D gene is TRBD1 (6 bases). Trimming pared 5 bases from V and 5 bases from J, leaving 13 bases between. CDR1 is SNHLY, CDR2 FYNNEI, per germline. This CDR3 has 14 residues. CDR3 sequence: CASSKRGGRNTIYF. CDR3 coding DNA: TGTGCCAGCAGTAAACGGGGGGGCCGAAACACCATATATTTT.

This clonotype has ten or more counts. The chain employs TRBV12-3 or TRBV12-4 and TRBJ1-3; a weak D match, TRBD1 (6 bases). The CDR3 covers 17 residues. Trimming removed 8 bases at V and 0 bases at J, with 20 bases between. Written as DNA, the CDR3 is TGTGCCAGCGGGAGACCACAGGGACTTTCCTCTGGAAACACCATATATTTT. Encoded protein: CASGRPQGLSSGNTIYF.

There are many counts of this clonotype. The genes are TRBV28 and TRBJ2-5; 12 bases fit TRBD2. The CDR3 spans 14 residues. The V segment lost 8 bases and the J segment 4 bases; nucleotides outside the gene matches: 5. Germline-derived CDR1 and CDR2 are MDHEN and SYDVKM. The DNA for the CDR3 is TGTGCCAGCCTAGCGGGGGGGCCTCGAGAGACCCAGTACTTC. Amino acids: CASLAGGPRETQYF. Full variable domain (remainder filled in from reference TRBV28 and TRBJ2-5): DVKVTQSSRYLVKRTGEKVFLECVQDMDHENMFWYRQDPGLGLRLIYFSYDVKMKEKGDIPEGYSVSREKKERFSLILESASTNQTSMYLCASLAGGPRETQYFGPGTRLLVL.

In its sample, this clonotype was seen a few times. The CDR3 DNA reads as TGCAGTGCACCAACAGGGATCTCCTTCCAAAACTTGTACAATGAGCAGTTCTTC. It specifies CSAPTGISFQNLYNEQFF. The chain has TRBV20-1 and TRBJ2-1; TRBD1 might be the D (6 bases). The CDR3 is 18 residues long. Trimming left V 6 bases short and J 4 bases short, with 28 bases between. Germline V gene lookup returns CDR1 DFQATT and CDR2 SNEGSKA (reference sequence).

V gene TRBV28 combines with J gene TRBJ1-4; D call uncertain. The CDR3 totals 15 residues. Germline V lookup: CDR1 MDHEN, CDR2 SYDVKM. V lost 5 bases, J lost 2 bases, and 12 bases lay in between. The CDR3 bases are TGTGCCAGCAGTGATTCCGGGCGGACTAATGAAAAACTGTTTTTT. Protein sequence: CASSDSGRTNEKLFF.

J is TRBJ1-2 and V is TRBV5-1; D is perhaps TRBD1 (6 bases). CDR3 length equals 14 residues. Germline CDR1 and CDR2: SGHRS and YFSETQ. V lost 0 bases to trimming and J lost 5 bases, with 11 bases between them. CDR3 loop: CASSLGGPVYGYTF. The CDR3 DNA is TGCGCCAGCAGCTTGGGGGGGCCGGTTTATGGCTACACCTTC.

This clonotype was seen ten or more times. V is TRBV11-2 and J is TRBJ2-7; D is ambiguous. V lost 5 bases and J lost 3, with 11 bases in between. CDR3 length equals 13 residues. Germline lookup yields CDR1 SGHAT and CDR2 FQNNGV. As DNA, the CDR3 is TGTGCCAGCAGCCCAGACATTAACTACGAGCAGTACTTC. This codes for CASSPDINYEQYF.

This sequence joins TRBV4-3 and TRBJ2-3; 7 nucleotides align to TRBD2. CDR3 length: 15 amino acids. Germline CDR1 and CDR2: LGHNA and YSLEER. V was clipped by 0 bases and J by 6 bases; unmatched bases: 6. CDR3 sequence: CASSQESRAGDTQYF. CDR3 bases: TGCGCCAGCAGCCAAGAATCCAGAGCGGGGGATACGCAGTATTTT.

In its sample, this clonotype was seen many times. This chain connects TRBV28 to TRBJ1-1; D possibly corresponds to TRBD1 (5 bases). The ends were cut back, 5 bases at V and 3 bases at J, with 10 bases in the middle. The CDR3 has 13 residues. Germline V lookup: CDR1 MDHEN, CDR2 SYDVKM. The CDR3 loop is CASSRDGYTEAFF. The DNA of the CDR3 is TGTGCCAGCAGTCGGGACGGGTACACTGAAGCTTTCTTT.

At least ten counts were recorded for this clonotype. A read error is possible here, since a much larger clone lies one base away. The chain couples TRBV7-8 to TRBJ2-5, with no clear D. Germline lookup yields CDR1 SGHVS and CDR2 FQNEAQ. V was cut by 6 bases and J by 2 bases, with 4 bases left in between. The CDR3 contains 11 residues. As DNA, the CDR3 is TGTGCCAGCAGGTTACAAGAGACCCAGTACTTC. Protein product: CASRLQETQYF.